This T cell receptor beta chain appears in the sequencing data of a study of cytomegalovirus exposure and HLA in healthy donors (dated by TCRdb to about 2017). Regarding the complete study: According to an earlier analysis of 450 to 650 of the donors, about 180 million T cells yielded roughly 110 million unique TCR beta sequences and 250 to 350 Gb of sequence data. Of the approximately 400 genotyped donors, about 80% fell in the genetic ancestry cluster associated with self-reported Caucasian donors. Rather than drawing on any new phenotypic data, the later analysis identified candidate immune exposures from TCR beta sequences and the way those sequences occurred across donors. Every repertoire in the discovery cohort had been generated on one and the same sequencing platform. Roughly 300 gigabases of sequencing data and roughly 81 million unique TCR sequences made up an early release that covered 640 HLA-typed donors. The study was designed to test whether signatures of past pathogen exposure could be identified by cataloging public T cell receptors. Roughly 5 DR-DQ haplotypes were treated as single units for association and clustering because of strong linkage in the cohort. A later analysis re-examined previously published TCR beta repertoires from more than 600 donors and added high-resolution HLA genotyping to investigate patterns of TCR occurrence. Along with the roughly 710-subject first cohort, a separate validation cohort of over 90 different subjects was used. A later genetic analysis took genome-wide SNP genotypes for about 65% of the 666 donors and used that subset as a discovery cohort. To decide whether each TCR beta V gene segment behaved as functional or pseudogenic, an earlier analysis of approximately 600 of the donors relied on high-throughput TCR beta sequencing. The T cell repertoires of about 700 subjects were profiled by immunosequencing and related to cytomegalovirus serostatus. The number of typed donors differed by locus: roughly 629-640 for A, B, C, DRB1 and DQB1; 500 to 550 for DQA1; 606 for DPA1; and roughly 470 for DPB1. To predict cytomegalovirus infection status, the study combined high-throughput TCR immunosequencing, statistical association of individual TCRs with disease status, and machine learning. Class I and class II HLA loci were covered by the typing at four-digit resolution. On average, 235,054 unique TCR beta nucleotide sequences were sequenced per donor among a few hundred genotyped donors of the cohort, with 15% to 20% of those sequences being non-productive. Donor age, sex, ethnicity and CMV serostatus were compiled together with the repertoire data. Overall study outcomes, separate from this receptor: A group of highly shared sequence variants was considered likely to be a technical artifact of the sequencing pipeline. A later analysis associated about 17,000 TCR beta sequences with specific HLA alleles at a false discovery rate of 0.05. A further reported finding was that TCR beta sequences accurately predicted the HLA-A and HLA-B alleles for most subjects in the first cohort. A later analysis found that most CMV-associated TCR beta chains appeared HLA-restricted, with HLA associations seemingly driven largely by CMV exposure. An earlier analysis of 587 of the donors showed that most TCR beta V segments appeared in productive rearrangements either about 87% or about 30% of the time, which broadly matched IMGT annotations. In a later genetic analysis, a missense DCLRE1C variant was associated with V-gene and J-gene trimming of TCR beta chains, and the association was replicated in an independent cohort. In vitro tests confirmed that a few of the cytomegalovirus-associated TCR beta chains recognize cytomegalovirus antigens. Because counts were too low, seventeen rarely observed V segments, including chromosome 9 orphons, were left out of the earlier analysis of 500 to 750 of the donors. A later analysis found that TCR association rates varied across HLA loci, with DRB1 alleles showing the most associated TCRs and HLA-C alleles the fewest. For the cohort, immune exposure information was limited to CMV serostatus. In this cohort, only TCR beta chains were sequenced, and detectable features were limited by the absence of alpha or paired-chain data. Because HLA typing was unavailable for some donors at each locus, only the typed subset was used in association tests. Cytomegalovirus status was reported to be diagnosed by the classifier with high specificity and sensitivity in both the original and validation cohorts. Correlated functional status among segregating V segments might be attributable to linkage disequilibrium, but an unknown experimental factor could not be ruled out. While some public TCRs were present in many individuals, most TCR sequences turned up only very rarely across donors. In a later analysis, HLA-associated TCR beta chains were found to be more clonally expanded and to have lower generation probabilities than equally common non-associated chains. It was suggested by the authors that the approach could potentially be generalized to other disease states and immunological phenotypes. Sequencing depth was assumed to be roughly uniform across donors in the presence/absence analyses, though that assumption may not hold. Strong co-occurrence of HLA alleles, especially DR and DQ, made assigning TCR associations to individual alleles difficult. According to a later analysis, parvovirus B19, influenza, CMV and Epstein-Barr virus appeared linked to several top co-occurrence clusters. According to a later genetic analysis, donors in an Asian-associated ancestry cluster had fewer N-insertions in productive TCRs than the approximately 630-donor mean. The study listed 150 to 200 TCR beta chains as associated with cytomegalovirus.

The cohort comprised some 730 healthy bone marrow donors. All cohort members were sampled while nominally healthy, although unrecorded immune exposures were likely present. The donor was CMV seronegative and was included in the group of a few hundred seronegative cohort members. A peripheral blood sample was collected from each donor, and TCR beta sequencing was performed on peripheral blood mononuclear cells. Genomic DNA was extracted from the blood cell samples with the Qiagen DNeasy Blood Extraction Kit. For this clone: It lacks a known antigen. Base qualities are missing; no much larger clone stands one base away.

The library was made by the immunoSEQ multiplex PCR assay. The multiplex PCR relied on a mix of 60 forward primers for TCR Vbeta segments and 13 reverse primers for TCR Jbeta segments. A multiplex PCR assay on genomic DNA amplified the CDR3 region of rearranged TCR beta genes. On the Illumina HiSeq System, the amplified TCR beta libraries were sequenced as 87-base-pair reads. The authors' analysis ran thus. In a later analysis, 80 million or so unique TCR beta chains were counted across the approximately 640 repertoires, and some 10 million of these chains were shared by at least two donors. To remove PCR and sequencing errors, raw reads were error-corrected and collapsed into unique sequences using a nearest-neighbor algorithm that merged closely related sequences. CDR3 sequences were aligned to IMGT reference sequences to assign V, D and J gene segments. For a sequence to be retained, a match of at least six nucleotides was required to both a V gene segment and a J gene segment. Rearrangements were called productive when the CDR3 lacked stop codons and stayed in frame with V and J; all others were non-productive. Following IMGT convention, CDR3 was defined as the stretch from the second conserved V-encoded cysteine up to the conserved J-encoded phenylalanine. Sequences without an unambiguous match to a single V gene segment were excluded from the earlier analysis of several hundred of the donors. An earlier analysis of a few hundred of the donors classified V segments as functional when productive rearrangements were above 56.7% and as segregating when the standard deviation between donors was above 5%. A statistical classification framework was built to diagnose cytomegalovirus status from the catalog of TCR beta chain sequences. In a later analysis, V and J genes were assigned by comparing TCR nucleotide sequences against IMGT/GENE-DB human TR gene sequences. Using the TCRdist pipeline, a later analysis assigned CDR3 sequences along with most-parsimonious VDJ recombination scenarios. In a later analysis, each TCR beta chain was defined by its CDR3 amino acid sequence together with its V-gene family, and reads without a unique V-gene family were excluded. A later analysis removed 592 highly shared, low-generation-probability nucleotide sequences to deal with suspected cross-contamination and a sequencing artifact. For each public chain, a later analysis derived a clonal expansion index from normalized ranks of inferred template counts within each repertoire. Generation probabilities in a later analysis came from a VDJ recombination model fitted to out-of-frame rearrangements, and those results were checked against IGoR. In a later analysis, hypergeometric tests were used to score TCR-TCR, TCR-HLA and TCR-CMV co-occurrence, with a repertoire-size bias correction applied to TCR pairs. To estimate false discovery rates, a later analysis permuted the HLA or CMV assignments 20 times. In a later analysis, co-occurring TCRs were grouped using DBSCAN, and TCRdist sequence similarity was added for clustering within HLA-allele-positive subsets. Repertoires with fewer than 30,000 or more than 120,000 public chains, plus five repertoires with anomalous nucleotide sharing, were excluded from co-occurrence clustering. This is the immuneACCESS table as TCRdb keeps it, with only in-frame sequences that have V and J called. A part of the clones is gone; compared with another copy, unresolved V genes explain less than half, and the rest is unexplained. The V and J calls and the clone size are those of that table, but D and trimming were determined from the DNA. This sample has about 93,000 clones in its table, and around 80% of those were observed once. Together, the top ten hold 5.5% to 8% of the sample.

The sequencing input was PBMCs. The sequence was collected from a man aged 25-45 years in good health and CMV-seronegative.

The CDR3 sequence is CASSHSGTGSDGYTF. The DNA is as follows: TGTGCCAGCAGTCATTCCGGGACAGGCTCGGATGGCTACACCTTC. The sequence links TRBV27 to TRBJ1-2; 8 of the junction bases match TRBD1. CDR1 and CDR2 (MNHEY, SMNVEV) derive from the germline V gene (reference sequence). From the cysteine up to the phenylalanine, the CDR3 has a length of 15 residues. CDR3 DNA is the only sequence kept; it has 45 bases, read in frame from the first base. From V the trimming removes 5 bases and from J it removes 6 bases, while the gene matches leave 11 bases of the junction unaccounted for.